This TCR beta chain was sequenced during a study of T cell responses to AZD1222 COVID-19 vaccine. Turning to the study itself: Second doses that came at about 4 or about 12 weeks were put together. The study, taken as a whole, reports: White British people made up most donors, females outnumbered males, and clonal diversity was possibly underestimated. The repertoires were collected only after the peak T cell response.

V was shortened by 2 bases and J by 2 bases, with 9 bases between the two germline ends. This CDR3 spans 15 amino acids. The V gene's germline CDR1 is MNHEY and CDR2 SMNVEV (reference sequence). Remarks on this clone: Its target is not known.

Some clones are missing from TCRdb's copy, which holds only in-frame ones; the method was immunoSEQ multiplex PCR. The sample lists roughly 70,000 clones; roughly 90% were seen once. The sequence derives from an adult in good health. This chain uses TRBV27 with TRBJ1-4; D ambiguous. Sequenced material: peripheral blood, taken on day 0 of AZD1222 vaccination. CDR3 amino acids: CASSLGSVTNEKLFF. The CDR3 DNA sequence: TGTGCCAGCAGTTTAGGGAGCGTCACTAATGAAAAACTGTTTTTT.